What follows describes a single T cell receptor (beta chain). The antigen is unknown. It was with 60 Vbeta and 13 Jbeta primers that the PCR ran. Profiling relied on immunoSEQ multiplex PCR, and the TCRdb table lists in-frame clones only, not all of them. Altogether around 150,000 clones are present, 65% to 90% being singletons, with the ten largest covering about 6%. J gave up 7 bases and V 6 bases, and 4 bases lay outside the gene matches. This CDR3 comprises 13 residues. Per germline, CDR1 MNHNS and CDR2 SASEGT. This cohort consisted of healthy bone marrow donors. The sample is drawn from a study of cytomegalovirus exposure and HLA in healthy donors. Regarding the study as a whole: A later analysis reportedly identified an Asian-associated ancestry cluster as carrying fewer N-insertions than the approximately 710-donor mean. In vitro data verified three CMV-associated chains as specific for CMV antigens.

The chain is built from TRBV6-1 and TRBJ1-4; 8 bases are shared with TRBD1. This receptor was identified in a man in his fifties or sixties in good health and CMV-seropositive. The material sequenced was PBMCs. Written as DNA, the CDR3 is TGTGCCAGCAGCAGCAGGGGGCGTGAAAAACTGTTTTTT. Protein sequence: CASSSRGREKLFF.